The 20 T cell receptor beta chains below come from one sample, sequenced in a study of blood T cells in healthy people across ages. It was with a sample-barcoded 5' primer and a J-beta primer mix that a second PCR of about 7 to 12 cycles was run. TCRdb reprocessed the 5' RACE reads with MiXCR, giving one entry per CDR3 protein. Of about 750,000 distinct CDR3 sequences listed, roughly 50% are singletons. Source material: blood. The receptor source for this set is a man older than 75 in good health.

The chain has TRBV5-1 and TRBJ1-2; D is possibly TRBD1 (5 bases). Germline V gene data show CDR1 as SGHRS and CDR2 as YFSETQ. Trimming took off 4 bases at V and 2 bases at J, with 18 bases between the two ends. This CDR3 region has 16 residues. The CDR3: CASSPQGIRANYGYTF. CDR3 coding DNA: TGCGCCAGCAGCCCTCAGGGTATCCGGGCAAACTATGGCTACACCTTC.

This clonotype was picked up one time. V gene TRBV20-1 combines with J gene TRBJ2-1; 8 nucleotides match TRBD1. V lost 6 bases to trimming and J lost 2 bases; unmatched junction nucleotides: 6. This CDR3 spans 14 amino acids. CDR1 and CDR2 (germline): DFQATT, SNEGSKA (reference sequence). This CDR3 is CSALQQGAYNEQFF. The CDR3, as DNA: TGCAGTGCCTTACAACAGGGGGCCTACAATGAGCAGTTCTTC.

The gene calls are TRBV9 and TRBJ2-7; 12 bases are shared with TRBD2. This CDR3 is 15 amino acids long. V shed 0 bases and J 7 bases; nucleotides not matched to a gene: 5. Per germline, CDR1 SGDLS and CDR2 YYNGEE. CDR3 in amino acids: CASSVETSGSGEQYF. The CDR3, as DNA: TGTGCCAGCAGCGTAGAGACTAGCGGGAGCGGAGAGCAGTACTTC.

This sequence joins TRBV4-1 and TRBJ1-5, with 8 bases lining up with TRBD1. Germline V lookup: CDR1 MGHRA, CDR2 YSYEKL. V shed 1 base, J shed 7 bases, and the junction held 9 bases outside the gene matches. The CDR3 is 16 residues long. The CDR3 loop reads CASSQAPQGARQPQHF. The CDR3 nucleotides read TGCGCCAGCAGCCAAGCGCCCCAGGGGGCCAGGCAGCCCCAGCATTTT.

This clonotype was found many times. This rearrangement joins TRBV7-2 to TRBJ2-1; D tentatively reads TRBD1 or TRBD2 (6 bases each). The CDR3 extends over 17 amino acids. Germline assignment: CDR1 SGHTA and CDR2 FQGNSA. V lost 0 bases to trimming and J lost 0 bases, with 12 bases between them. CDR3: CASSLAGGTRSYNEQFF. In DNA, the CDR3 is TGTGCCAGCAGCTTAGCAGGGGGGACACGCTCCTACAATGAGCAGTTCTTC.

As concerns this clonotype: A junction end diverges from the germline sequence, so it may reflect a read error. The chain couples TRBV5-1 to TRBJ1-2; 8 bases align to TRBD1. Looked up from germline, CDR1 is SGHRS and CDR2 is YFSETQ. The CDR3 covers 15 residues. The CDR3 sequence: CASSPGTGRPYGYTF. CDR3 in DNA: TGTGCCAGCAGCCCAGGGACAGGCCGGCCCTATGGCTACACCTTC.

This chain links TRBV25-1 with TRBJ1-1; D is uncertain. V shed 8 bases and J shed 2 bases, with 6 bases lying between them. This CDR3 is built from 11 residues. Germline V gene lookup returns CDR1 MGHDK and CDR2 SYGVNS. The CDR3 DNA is TGTGCCAGCCTCGAAAACACTGAAGCTTTCTTT. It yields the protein CASLENTEAFF. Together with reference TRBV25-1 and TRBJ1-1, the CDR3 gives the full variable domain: EADIYQTPRYLVIGTGKKITLECSQTMGHDKMYWYQQDPGMELHLIHYSYGVNSTEKGDLSSESTVSRIRTEHFPLTLESARPSHTSQYLCASLENTEAFFGQGTRLTVV.

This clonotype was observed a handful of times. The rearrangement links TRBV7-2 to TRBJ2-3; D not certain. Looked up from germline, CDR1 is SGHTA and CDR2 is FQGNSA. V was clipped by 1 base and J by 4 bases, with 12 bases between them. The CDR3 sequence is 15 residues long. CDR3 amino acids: CASSLGGAGSDTQYF. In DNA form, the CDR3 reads TGTGCCAGCAGCTTAGGCGGTGCAGGATCAGATACGCAGTATTTT.

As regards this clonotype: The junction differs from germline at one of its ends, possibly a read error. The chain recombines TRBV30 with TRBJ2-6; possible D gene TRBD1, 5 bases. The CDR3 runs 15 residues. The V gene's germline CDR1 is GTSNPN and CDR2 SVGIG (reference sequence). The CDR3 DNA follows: TGTGCCTGGAGTGTACTGAAACCTGGGGCCAGCGTCCTGACTTTC. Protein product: CAWSVLKPGASVLTF. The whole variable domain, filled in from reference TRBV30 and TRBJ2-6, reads SQTIHQWPATLVQPVGSPLSLECTVEGTSNPNLYWYRQAAGRGLQLLFYSVGIGQISSEVPQNLSASRPQDRQFILSSKKLLLSDSGFYLCAWSVLKPGASVLTFGAGSRLTVL.

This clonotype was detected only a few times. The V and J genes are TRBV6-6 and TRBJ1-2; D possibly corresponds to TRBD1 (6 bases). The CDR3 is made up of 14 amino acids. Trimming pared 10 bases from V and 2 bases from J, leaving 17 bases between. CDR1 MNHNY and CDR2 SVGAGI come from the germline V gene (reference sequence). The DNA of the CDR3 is TGTGCCACCAAGGGGGGGGCCCTAAACTATGGCTACACCTTC. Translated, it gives CATKGGALNYGYTF.

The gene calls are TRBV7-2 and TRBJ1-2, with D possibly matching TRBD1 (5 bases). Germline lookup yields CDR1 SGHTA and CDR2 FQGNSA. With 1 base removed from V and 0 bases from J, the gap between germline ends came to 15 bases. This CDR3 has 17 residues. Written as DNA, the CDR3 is TGTGCCAGCAGCTTAGGTTCGGGACGGACCTCTAACTATGGCTACACCTTC. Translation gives CASSLGSGRTSNYGYTF.

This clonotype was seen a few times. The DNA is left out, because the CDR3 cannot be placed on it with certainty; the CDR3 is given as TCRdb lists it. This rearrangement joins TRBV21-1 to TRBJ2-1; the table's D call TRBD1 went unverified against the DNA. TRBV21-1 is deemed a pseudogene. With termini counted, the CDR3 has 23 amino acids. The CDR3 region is CANGVGDRVITPHNYNCYNEQFF.

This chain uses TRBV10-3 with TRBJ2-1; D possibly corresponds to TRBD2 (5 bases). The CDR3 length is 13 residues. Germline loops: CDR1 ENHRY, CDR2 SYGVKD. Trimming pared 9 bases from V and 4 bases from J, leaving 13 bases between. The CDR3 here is CAMAPRGYNEQFF. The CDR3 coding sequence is TGTGCCATGGCCCCCCGGGGTTACAATGAGCAGTTCTTC.

This CDR3 reads CASSKSGNLASYF. The CDR3 nucleotides read TGTGCCAGCAGCAAGAGCGGAAACTTGGCTTCGTACTTC. The rearrangement joins TRBV28 to TRBJ2-5; TRBD2 might be the D (5 bases). The CDR3 is 13 amino acids. Germline loops: CDR1 MDHEN, CDR2 SYDVKM. V lost 6 bases and J lost 13, with 21 bases in between.

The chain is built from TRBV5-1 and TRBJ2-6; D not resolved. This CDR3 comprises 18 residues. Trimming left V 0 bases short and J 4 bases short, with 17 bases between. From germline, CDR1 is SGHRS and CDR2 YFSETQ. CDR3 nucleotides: TGCGCCAGCAGCTTGGCTGCCTCCCGCCTTTCAGGGGCCAACGTCCTGACTTTC. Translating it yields CASSLAASRLSGANVLTF. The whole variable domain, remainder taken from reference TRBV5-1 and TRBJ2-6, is KAGVTQTPRYLIKTRGQQVTLSCSPISGHRSVSWYQQTPGQGLQFLFEYFSETQRNKGNFPGRFSGRQFSNSRSEMNVSTLELGDSALYLCASSLAASRLSGANVLTFGAGSRLTVL.

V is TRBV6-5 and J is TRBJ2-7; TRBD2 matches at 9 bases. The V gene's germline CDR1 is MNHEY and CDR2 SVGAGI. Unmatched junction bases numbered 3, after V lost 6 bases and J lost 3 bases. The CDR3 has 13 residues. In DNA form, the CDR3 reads TGTGCCAGCAGCGGACTAGCGCGCTACGAGCAGTACTTC. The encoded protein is CASSGLARYEQYF.

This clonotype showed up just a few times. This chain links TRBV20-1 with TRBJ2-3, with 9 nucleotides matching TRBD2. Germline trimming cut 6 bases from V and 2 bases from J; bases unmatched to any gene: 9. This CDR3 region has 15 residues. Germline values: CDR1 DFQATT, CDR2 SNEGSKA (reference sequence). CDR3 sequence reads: CSAIAGEEITDTQYF. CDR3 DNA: TGCAGTGCGATAGCGGGAGAGGAGATCACAGATACGCAGTATTTT.

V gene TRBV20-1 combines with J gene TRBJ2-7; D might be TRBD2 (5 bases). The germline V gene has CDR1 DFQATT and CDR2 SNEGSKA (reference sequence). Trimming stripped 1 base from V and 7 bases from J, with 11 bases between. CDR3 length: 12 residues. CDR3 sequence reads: CSARGGPGEQYF. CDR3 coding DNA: TGCAGTGCTAGAGGAGGGCCGGGAGAGCAGTACTTC.

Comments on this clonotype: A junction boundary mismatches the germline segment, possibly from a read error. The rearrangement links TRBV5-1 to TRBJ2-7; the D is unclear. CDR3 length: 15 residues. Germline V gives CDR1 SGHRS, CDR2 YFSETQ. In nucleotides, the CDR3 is TGCGCCAGCAGCTTGGGGACGGGTAGCTCCTACGAGCGGTACTTC. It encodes CASSLGTGSSYERYF. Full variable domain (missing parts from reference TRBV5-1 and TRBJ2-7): KAGVTQTPRYLIKTRGQQVTLSCSPISGHRSVSWYQQTPGQGLQFLFEYFSETQRNKGNFPGRFSGRQFSNSRSEMNVSTLELGDSALYLCASSLGTGSSYERYFGPGTRLTVT.

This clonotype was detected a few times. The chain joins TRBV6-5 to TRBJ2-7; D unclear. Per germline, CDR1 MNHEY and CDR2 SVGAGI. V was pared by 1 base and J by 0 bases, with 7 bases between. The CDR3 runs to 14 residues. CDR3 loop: CASSYWPSSYEQYF. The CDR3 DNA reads TGTGCCAGCAGTTACTGGCCGAGCTCCTACGAGCAGTACTTC.